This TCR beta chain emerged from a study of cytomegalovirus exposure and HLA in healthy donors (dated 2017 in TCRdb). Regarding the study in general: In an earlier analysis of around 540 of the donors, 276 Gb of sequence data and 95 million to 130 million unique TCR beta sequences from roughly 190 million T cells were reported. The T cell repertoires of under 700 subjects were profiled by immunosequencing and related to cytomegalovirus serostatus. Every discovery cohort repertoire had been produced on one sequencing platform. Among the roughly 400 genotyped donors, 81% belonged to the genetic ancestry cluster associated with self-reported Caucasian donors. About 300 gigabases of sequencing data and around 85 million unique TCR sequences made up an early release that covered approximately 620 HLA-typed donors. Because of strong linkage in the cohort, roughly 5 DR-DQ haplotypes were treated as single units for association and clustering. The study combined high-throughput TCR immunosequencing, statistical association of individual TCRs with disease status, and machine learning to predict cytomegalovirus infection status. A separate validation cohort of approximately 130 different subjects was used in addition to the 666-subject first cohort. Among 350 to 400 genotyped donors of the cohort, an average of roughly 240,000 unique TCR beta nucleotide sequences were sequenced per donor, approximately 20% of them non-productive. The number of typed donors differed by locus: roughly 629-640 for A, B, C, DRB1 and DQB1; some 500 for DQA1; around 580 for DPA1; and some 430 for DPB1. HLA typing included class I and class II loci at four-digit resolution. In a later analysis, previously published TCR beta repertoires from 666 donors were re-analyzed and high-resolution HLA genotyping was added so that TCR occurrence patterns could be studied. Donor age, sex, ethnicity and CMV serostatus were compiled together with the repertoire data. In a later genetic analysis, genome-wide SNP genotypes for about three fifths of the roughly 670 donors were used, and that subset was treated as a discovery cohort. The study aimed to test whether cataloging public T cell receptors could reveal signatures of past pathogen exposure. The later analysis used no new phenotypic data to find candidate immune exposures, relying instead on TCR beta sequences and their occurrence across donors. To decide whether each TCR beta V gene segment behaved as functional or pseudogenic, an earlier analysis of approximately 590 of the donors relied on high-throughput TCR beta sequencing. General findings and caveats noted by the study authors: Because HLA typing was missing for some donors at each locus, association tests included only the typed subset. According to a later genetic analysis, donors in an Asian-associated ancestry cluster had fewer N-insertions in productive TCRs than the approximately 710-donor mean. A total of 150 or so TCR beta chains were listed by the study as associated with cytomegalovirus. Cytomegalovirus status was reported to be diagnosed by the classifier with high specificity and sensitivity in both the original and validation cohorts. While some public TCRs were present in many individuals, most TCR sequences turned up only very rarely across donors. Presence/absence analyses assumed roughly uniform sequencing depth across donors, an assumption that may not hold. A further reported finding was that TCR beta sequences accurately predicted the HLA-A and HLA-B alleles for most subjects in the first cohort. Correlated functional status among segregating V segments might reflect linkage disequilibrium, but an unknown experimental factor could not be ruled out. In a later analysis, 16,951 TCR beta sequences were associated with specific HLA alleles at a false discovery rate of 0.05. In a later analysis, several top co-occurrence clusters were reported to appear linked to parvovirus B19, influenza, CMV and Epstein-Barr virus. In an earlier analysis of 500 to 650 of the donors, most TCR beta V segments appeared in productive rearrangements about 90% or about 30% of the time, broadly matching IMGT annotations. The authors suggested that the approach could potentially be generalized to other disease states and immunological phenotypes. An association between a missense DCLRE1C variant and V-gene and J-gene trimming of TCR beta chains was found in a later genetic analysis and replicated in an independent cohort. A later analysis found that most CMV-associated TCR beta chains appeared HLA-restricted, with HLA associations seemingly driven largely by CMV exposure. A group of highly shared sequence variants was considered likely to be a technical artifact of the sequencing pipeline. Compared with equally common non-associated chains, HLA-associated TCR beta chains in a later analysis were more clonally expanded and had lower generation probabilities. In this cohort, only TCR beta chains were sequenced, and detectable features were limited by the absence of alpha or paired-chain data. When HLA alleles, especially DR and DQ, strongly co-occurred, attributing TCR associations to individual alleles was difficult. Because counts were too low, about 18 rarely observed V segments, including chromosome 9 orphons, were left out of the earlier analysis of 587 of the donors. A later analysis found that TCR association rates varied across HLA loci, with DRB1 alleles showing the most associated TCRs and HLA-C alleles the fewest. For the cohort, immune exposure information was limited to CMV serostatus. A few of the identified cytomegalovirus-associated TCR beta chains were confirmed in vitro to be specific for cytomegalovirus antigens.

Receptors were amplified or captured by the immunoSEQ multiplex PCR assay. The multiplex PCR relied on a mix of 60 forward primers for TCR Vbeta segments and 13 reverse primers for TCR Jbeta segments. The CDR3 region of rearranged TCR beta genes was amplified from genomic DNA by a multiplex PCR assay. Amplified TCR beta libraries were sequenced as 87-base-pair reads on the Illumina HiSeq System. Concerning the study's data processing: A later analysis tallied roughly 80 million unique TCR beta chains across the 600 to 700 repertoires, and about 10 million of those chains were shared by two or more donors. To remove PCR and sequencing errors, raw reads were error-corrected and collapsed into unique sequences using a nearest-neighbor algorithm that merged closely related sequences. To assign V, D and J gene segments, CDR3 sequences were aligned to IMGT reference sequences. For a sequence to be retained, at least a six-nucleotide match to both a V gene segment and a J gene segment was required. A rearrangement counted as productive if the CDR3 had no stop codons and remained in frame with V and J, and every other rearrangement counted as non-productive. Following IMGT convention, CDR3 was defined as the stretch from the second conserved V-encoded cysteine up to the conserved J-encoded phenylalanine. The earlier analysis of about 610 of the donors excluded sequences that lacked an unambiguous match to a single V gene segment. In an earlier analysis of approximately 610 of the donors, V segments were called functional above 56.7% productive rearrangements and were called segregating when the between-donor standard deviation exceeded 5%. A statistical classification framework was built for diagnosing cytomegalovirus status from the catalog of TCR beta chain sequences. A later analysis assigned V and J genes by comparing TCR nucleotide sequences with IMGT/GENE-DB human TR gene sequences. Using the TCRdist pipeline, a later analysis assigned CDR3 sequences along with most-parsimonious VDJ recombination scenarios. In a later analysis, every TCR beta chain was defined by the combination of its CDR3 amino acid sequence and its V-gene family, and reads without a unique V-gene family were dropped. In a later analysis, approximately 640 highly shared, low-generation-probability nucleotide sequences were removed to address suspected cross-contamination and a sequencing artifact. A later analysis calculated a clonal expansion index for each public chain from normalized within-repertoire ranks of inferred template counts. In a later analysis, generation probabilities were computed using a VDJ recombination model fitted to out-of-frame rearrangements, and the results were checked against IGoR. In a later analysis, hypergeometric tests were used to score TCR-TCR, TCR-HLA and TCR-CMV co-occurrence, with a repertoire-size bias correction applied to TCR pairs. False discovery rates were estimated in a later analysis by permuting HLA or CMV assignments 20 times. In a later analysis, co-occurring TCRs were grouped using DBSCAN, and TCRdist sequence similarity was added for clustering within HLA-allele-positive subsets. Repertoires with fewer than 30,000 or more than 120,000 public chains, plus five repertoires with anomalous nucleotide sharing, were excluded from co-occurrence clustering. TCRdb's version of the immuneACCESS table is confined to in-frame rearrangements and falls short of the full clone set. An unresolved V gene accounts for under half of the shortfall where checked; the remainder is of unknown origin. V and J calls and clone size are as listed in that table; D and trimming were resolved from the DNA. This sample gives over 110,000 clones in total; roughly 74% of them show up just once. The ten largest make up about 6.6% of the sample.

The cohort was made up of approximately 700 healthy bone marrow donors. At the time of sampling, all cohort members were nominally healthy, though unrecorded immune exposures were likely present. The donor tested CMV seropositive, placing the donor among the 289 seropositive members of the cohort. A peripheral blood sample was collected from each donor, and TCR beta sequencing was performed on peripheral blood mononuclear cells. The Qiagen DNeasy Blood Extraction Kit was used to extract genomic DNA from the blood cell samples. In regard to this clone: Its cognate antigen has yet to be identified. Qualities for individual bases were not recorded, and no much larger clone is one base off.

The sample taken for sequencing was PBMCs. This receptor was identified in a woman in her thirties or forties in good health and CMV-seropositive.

CDR3 region: CAWIPGGRTEAFF. The sequenced DNA: TGTGCCTGGATCCCAGGGGGACGGACTGAAGCTTTCTTT. This chain is built from TRBV30 and TRBJ1-1; 7 junctional bases match TRBD1. CDR1 and CDR2, per the germline V gene (reference sequence), are GTSNPN and SVGIG. The junction shows trimming of 4 bases on V and 5 bases on J, and the gene matches do not reach 7 bases of it. The CDR3, cysteine through phenylalanine, is 13 amino acids long. Only CDR3 DNA is held: 39 bases, read in frame from base 1.